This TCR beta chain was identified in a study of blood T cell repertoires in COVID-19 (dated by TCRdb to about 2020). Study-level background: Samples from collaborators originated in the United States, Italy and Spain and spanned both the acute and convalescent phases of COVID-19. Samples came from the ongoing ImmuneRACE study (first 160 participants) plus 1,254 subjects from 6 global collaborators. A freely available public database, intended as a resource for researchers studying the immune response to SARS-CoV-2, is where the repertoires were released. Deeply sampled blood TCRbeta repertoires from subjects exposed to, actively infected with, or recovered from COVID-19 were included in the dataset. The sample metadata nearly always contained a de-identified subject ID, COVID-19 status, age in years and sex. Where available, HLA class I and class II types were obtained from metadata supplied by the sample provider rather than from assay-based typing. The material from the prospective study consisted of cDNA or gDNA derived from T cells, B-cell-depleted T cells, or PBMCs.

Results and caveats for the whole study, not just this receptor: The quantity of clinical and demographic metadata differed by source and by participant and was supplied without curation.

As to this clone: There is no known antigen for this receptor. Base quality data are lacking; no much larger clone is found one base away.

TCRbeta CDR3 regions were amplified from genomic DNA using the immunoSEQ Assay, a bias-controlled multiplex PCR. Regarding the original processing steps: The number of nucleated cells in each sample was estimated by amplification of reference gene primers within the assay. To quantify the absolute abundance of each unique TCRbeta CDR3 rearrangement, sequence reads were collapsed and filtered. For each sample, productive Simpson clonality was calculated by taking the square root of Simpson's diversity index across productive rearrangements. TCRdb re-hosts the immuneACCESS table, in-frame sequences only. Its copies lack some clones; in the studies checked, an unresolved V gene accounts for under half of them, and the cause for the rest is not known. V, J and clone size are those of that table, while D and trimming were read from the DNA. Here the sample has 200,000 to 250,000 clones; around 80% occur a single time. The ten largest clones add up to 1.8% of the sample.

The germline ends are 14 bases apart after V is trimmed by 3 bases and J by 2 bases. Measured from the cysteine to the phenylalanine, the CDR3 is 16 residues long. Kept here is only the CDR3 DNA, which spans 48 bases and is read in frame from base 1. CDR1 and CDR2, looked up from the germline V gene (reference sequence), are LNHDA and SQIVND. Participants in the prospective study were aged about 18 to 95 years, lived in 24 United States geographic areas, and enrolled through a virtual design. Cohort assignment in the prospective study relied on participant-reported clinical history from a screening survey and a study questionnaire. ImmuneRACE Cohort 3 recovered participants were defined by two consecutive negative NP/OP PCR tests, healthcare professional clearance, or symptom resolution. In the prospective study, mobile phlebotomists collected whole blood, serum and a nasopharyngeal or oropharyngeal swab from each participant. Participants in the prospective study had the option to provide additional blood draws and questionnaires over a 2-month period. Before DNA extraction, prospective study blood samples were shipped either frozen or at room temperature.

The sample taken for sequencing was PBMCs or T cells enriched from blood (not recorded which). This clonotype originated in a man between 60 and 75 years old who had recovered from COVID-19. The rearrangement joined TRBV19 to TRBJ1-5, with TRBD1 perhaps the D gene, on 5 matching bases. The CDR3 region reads CASSMGSREGNQPQHF. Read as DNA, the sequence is TGTGCCAGTAGTATGGGGAGCAGGGAGGGCAATCAGCCCCAGCATTTT.